This TCR beta chain was sequenced during a study of CD8+CD57+ T cells in acquired aplastic anemia. Study as a whole: Sorted CD4+ and CD8+ cell DNA averaged about 3.5 ug. Study-level findings and limits: Found in both controls and patients were twenty-nine CD8+ CDR3 sequences.

Those patients picked for sequencing had displayed CD8+CD57+ cell expansion on flow cytometry. This CDR3 region has 14 residues. V shed 4 bases and J shed 5 bases, with 12 bases lying between them. The germline V gene encodes CDR1 MNHEY and CDR2 SVGAGI. This clonotype was seen at least ten times. The antigen is unknown. The study profiled TCR beta VDJ and CDR3 using genomic DNA as template. TCRdb re-derived calls from the reads in MiXCR, one entry per CDR3 protein. The sample lists around 170,000 distinct CDR3 sequences; around 47% were seen once. The source of this sequence is a human donor with aplastic anemia. The sequenced material came from sorted CD4+, CD8+, or CD8+CD57+ T cells (not recorded which) from PBMCs. The J gene is TRBJ1-5, the V gene TRBV6-5, with unresolved D. The CDR3 DNA reads TGTGCCAGCAGTTGGGGTAGAAGAGATCAGCCCCAGCATTTT. Its translation is CASSWGRRDQPQHF.